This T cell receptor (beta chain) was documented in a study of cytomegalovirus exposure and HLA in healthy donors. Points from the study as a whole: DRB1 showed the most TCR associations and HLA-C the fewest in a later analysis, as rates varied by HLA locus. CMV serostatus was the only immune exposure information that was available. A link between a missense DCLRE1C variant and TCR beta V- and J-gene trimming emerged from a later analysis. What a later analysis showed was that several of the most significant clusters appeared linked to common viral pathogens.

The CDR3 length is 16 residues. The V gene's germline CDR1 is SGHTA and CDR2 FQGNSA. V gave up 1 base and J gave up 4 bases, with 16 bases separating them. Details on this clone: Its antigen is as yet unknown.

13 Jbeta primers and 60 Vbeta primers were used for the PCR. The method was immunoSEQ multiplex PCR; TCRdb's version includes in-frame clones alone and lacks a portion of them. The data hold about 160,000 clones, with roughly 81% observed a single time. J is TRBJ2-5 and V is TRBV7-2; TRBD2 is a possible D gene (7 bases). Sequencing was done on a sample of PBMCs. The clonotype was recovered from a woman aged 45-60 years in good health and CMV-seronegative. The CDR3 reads CASSLVFSGGGETQYF. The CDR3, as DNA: TGTGCCAGCAGCTTAGTTTTCTCGGGGGGCGGAGAGACCCAGTACTTC.